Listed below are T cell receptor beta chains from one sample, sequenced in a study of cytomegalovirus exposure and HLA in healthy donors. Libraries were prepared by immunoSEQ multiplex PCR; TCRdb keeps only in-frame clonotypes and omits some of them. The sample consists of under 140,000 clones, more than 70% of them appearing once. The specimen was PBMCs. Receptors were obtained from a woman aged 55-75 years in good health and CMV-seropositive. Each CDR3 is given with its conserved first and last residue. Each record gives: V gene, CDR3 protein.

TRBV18 CASSPNSFYGYTF
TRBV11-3 CASSLGLGLTDTQYF
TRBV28 CASRLLDGNTEAFF
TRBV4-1 CASSQQNSNQPQHF
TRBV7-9 CASSPPGLAGKEQFF
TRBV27 CASSLSTGSDEQFF
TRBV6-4 CASSDLRLAEYNEQFF
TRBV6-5 CASKAGNTDTQYF
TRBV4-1 CASSQEGLAGTGELFF
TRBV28 CASSPGGSGAVQYF
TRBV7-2 CASSSTMETERLF